Reported below is one T cell receptor beta chain. Its antigen is not known. Donors were healthy Caucasian individuals from Russia aged about 6 to 90. The CDR3 loop spans 14 amino acids. The germline V gene has CDR1 SNHLY and CDR2 FYNNEI. Between the trimmed V and J ends, which lost 4 bases and 2 bases, there was a span of 11 bases. The sample is drawn from a study of blood T cells in healthy people across ages. Study findings and constraints: The percentage of naive T cells correlated strongly with TCR beta diversity.

Using a J-beta primer mix together with a sample-barcoded 5' primer, a second PCR was run for roughly 6 to 11 cycles. TCRdb used MiXCR to reprocess the 5' RACE reads, holding one entry per CDR3 protein. The sample holds about 640,000 distinct CDR3 sequences, under 30% seen once. Sequenced material: blood. The chain carries TRBV2 and TRBJ1-1; tentatively, D is TRBD1 (6 bases). The TCR sequence derives from a woman of 80 years or more in good health. The CDR3, as DNA: TGTGCCAGCAGTGCCGAACAGGGTAACACTGAAGCTTTCTTT. Protein sequence: CASSAEQGNTEAFF.